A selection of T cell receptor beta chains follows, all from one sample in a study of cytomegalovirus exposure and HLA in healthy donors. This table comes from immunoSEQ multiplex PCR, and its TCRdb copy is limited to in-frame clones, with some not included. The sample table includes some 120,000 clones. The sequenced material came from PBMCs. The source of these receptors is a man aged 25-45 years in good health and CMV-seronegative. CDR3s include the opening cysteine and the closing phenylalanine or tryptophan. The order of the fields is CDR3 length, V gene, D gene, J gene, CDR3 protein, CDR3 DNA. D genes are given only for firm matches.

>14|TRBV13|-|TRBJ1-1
CASSLRGVETEAFF
TGTGCCAGCAGCCTCAGGGGAGTGGAAACTGAAGCTTTCTTT
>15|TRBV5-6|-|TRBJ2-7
CASSRSGGGAYEQYF
TGTGCCAGCAGCCGGAGTGGAGGAGGGGCTTACGAGCAGTACTTC
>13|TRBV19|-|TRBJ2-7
CASSTSDRGEQYF
TGTGCCAGTAGTACCTCGGATCGGGGCGAGCAGTACTTC
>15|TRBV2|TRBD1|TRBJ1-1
CASAGRTGENTEAFF
TGTGCCAGCGCGGGAAGGACAGGGGAAAACACTGAAGCTTTCTTT
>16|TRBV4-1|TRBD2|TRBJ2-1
CASSQFLSGGRREQFF
TGCGCCAGCAGCCAATTCCTCAGCGGGGGTAGGCGTGAGCAGTTCTTC
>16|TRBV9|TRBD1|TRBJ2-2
CASSVTGQDVGGELFF
TGTGCCAGCAGCGTAACGGGACAGGATGTCGGCGGGGAGCTGTTTTTT
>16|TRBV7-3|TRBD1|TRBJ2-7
CASSLTPDRGLNEQYF
TGTGCCAGCAGCTTAACCCCCGACAGGGGTCTCAACGAGCAGTACTTC
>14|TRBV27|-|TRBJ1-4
CASSYQGNNEKLFF
TGTGCCAGCAGTTATCAGGGGAATAATGAAAAACTGTTTTTT
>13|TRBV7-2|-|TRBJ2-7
CASSLDSAYEQYF
TGTGCCAGCAGCTTGGACTCAGCCTACGAGCAGTACTTC
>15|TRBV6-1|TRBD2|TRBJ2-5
CASRRAGQYQETQYF
TGTGCCAGCAGACGAGCGGGGCAGTACCAAGAGACCCAGTACTTC
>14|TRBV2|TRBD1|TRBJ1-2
CASSRDSTNYGYTF
TGTGCCAGCAGTAGGGACAGCACTAACTATGGCTACACCTTC
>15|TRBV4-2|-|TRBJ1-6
CASSQAGFNNSPLHF
TGTGCCAGCAGCCAAGCGGGATTTAATAATTCACCCCTCCACTTT
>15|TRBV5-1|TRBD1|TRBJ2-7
CASSLRDRVVGEQYF
TGCGCCAGCAGCTTGCGGGACAGGGTAGTAGGCGAGCAGTACTTC
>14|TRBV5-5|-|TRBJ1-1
CASSQRQGGTEAFF
TGTGCCAGCAGCCAACGTCAGGGTGGCACTGAAGCTTTCTTT
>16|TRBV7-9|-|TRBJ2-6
CASSLLGEAGANVLTF
TGTGCCAGCAGCTTACTCGGGGAGGCTGGGGCCAACGTCCTGACTTTC
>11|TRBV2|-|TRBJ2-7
CASSREVEQYF
TGTGCCAGCAGCCGCGAAGTAGAGCAGTACTTC
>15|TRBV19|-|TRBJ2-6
CASSIGGPGANVLTF
TGTGCCAGTAGTATAGGGGGCCCTGGGGCCAACGTCCTGACTTTC
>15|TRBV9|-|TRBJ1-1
CASSPRPRVDTEAFF
TGTGCCAGCAGCCCCCGACCCAGGGTAGACACTGAAGCTTTCTTT